This T cell receptor beta chain was documented in a study of OX40 agonist ivuxolimab in advanced cancers. Study-level findings and limits: Fewer expanded clones were found on average in CD4+ than in CD8+ T cells. Both CD4+ and CD8+ T cell populations in blood had undergone clonal expansion by week 6 at 0.1 to 3.0 mg/kg. Normalized T-cell clonal expansion was also low in some nonresponders. Expanded peripheral T cells had an undetermined antigen specificity.

The protocol was immunoSEQ multiplex PCR, while the TCRdb copy is restricted to in-frame clones and leaves out a portion. The table records fewer than 120,000 clones, approximately 89% of them present only once. CDR3 length: 14 residues. V gave up 1 base and J gave up 4 bases, with 11 bases separating them. CDR1 and CDR2 from the germline V gene are SNHLY and FYNNEI. This clone appeared once. What it binds is unknown. This TCR was sampled from an adult with an advanced solid tumor such as melanoma, head and neck, liver or kidney cancer. The chain carries TRBV2 and TRBJ2-7; no definite D call. Sequencing was performed on CD4+ or CD8+ T cells sorted from blood, taken in a trial of the OX40 agonist ivuxolimab. CDR3 region: CASSEGSRRYEQYF. CDR3 sequence (DNA): TGTGCCAGCAGTGAAGGGAGTCGCCGGTACGAGCAGTACTTC.